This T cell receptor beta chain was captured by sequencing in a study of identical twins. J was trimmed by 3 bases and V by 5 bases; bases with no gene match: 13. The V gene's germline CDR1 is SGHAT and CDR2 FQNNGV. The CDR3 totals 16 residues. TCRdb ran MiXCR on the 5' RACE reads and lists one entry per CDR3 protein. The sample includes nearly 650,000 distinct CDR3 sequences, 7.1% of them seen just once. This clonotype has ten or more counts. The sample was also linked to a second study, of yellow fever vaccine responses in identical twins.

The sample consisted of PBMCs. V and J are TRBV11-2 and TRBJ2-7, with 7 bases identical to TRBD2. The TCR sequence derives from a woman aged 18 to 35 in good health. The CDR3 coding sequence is TGTGCCAGCAGCCCGCCTCTAGCGGAGGTAGGCTACGAGCAGTACTTC. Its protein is CASSPPLAEVGYEQYF.